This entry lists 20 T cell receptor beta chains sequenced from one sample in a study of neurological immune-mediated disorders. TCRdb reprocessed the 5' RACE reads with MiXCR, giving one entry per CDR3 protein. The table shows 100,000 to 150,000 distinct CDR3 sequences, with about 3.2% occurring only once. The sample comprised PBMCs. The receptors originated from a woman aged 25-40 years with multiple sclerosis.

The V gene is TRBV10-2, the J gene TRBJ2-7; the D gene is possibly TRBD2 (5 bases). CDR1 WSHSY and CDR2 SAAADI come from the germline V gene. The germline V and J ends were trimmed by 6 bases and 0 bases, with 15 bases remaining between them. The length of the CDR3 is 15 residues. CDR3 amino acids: CASRTLDFSSYEQYF. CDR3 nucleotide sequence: TGCGCCAGCAGGACCCTGGACTTCAGCTCCTACGAGCAGTACTTC.

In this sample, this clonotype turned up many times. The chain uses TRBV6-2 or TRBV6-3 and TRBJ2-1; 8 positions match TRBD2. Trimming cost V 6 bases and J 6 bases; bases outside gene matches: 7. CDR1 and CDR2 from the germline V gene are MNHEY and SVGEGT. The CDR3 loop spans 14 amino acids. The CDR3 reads CASRQGLVINEQFF. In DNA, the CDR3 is TGTGCCAGCAGACAGGGACTAGTAATCAATGAGCAGTTCTTC.

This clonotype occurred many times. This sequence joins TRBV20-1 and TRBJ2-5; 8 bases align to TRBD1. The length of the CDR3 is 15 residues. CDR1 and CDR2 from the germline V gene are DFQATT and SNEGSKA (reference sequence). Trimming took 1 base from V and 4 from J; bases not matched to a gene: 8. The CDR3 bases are TGCAGTGCTAGAGCTATGACAGGGGAGACAGAGACCCAGTACTTC. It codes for CSARAMTGETETQYF.

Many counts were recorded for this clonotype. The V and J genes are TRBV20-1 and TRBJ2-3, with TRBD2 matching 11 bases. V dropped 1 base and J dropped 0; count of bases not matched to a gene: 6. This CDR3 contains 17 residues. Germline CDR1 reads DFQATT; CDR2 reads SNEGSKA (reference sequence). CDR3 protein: CSARVLAGGSSTDTQYF. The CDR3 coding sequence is TGCAGTGCTAGAGTCCTAGCGGGGGGTTCTAGCACAGATACGCAGTATTTT.

The CDR3 spells CSAHRDRDTEAFF. CDR3 nucleotides: TGCAGTGCCCACAGGGATAGGGACACTGAAGCTTTCTTT. J is TRBJ1-1 and V is TRBV20-1; perhaps TRBD1 as D (6 bases). V lost 6 bases and J lost 3, with 14 bases in between. The CDR3 is 13 amino acids. Looked up from germline, CDR1 is DFQATT and CDR2 is SNEGSKA (reference sequence).

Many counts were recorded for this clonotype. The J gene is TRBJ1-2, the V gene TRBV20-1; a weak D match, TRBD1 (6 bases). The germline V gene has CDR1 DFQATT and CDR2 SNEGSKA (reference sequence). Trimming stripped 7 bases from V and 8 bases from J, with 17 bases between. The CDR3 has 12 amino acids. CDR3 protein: CSVSRGARGYTF. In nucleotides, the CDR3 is TGCAGTGTTTCTAGGGGGGCACGCGGCTACACCTTC.

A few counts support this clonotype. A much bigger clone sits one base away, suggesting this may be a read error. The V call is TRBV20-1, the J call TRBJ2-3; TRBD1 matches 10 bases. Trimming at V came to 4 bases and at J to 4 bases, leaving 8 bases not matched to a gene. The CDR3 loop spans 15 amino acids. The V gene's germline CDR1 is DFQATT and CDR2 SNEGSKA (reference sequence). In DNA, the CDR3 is TGCAGTGCTAATCAGGGACAGGGGTTCCCAGATACGCAGTATTTT. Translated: CSANQGQGFPDTQYF.

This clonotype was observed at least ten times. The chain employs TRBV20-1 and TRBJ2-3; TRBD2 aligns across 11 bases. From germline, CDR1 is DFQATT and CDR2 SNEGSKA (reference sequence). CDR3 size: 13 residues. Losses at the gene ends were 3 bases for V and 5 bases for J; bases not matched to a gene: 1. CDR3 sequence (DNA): TGCAGTGCTAGCCTAGCGGGAGGAGATACGCAGTATTTT. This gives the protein CSASLAGGDTQYF.

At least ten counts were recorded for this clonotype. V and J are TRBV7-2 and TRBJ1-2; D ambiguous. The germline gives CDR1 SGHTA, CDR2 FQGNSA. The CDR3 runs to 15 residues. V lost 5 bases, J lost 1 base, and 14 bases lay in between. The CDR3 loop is CASSLSPGNNYGYTF. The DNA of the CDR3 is TGTGCCAGCAGCCTCTCACCGGGGAATAACTATGGCTACACCTTC.

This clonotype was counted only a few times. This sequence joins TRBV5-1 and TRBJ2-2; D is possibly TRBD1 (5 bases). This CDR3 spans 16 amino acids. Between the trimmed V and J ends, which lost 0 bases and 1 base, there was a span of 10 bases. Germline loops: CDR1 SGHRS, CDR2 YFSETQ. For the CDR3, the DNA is TGCGCCAGCAGCTTGGTGGTACAGGAGAACACCGGGGAGCTGTTTTTT. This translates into CASSLVVQENTGELFF.

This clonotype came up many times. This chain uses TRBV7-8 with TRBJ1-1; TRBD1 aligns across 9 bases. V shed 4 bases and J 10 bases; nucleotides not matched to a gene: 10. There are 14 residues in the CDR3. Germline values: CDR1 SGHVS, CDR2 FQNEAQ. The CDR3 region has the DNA TGTGCCAGCAGCTATACAGGGGGCGCACAGCTAGCTTTCTTT. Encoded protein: CASSYTGGAQLAFF.

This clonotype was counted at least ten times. The CDR3 DNA follows: TGCAGTGCTAGAGATAAAGGGGGCGCGTTCTCTGGCTACACCTTC. This sequence encodes CSARDKGGAFSGYTF. The chain carries TRBV20-1 and TRBJ1-2; 7 bases agree with TRBD1. The CDR3 is made up of 15 amino acids. V gave up 0 bases and J gave up 7 bases; unmatched junction bases: 11. In germline, CDR1 is DFQATT, CDR2 SNEGSKA (reference sequence).

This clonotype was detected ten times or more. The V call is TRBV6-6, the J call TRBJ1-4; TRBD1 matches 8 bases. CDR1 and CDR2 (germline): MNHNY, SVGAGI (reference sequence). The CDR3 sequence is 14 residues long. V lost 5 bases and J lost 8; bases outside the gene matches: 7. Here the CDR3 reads CASSPRTGPEKLFF. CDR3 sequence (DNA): TGTGCCAGCAGTCCGCGGACAGGGCCCGAAAAACTGTTTTTT.

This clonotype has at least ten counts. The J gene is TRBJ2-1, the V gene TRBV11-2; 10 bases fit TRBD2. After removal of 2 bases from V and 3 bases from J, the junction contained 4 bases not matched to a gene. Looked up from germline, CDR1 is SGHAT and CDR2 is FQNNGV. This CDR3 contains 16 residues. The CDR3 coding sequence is TGTGCCAGCAGCTTAAGCAGGACTAGCGGCTACAATGAGCAGTTCTTC. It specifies CASSLSRTSGYNEQFF.

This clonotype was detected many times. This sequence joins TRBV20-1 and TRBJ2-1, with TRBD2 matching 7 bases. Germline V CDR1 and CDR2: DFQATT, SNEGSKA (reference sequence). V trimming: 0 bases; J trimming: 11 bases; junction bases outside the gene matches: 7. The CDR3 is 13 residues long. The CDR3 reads CSAREGGVDKQFF. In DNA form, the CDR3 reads TGCAGTGCTAGAGAGGGAGGGGTAGACAAGCAGTTCTTC.

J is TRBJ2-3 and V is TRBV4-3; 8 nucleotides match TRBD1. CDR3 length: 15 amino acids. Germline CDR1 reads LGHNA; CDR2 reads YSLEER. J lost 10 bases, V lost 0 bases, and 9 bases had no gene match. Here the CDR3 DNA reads TGCGCCAGCAGCCAAGAGGTGGTGGACAGGGCCTCGCAGTATTTT. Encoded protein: CASSQEVVDRASQYF.

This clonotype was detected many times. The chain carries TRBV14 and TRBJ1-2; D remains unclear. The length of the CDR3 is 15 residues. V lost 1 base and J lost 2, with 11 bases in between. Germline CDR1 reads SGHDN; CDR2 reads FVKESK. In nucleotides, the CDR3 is TGTGCCAGCAGCCAAGGATACCATGGGAACTATGGCTACACCTTC. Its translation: CASSQGYHGNYGYTF.

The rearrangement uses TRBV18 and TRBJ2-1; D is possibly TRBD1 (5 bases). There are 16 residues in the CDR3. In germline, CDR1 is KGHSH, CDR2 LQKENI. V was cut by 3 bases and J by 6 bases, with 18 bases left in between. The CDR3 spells CASSPSPRAVGNEQFF. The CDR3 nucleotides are TGTGCCAGCTCACCCTCACCCAGGGCGGTTGGCAATGAGCAGTTCTTC.

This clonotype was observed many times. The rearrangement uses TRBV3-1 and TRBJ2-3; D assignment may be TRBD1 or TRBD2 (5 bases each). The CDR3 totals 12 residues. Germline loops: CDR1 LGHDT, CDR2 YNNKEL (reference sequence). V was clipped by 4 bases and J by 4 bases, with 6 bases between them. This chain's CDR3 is CASSPGPDTQYF. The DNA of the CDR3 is TGTGCCAGCAGCCCGGGACCAGATACGCAGTATTTT.

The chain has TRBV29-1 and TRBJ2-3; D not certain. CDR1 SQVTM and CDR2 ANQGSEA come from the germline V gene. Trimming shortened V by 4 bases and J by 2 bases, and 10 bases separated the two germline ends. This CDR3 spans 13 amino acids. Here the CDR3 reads CSVAVRITDTQYF. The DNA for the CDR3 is TGCAGCGTTGCCGTCAGGATCACAGATACGCAGTATTTT.